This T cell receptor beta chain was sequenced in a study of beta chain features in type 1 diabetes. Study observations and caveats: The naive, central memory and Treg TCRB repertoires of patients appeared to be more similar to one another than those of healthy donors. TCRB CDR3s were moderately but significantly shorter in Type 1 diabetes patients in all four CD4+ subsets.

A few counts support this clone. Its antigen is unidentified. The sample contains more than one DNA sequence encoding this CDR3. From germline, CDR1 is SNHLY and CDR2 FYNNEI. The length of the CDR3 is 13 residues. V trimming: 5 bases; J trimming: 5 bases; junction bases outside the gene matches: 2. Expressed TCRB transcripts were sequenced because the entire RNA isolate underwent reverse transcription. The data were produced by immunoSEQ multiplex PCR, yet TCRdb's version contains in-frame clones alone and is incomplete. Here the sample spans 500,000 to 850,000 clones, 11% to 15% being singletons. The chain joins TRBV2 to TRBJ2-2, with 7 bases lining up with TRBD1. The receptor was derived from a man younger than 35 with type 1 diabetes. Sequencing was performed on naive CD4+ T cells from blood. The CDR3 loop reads CASSLQGTGELFF. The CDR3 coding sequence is TGTGCCAGCAGTTTACAGGGGACCGGGGAGCTGTTTTTT.